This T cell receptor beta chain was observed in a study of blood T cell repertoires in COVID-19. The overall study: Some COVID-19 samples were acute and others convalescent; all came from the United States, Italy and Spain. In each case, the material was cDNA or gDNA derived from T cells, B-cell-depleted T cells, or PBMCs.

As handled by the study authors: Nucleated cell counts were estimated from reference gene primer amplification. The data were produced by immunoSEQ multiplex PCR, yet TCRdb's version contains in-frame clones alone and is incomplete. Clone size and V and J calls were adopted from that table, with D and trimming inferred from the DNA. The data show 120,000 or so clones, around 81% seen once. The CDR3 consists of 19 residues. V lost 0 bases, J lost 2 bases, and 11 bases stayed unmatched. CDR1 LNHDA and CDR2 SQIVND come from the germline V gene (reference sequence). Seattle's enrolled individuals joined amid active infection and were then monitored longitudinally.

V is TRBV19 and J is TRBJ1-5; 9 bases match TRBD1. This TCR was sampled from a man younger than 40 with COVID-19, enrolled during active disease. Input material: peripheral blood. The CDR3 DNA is TGTGCCAGTAGTATAGATTGGAGGCCCCGGACAGGGGGCAATCAGCCCCAGCATTTT. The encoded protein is CASSIDWRPRTGGNQPQHF.